This T cell receptor beta chain was recorded in a study of identical twins. The CDR3 runs to 16 residues. Germline CDR1 is LGHNA and CDR2 is YNFKEQ. The junction had 7 bases not matched to a gene; V was cut back by 1 base and J by 4 bases. TCRdb re-analysed the 5' RACE reads in MiXCR, keeping a single row per CDR3 protein. The sample has more than 650,000 distinct CDR3 sequences, approximately 6.1% seen once. The clonotype was recovered from a man aged 18 to 30 in good health. This sequence joins TRBV4-2 and TRBJ2-3, with 8 bases matching TRBD2. Sequenced: naive T cells sorted from blood. The CDR3 reads CASSQVPGLEADTQYF. The CDR3 nucleotides read TGTGCCAGCAGCCAAGTTCCGGGACTAGAGGCAGATACGCAGTATTTT.